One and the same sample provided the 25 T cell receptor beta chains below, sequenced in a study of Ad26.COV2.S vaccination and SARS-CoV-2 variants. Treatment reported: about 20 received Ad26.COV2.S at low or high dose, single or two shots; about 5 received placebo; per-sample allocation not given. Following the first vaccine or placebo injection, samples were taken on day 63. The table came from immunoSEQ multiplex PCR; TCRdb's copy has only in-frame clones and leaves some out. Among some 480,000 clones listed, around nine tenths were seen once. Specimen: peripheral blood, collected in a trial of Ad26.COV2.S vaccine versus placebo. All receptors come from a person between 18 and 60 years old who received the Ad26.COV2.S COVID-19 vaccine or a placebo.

The CDR3 bases are TGTGCCAGCAGCATAGGGCTACTGAACACTGAAGCTTTCTTT. It specifies CASSIGLLNTEAFF. V and J are TRBV11-1 and TRBJ1-1, with D unclear. The CDR3 has 14 residues. Between the trimmed V and J ends, which lost 5 bases and 0 bases, there was a span of 10 bases. CDR1 and CDR2 (germline): SGHAT, FQDESV (reference sequence).

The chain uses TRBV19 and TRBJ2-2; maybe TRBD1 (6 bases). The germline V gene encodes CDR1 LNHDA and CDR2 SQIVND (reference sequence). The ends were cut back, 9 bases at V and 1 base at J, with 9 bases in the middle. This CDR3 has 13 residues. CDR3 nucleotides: TGTGCCAGCCGACAGGAGAACACCGGGGAGCTGTTTTTT. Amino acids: CASRQENTGELFF.

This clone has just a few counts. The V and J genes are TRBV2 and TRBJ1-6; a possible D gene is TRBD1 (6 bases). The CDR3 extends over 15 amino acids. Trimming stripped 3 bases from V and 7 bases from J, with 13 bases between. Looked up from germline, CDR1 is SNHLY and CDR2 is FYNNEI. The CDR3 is CASSEQGIRNSPLHF. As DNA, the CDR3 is TGTGCCAGCAGTGAGCAGGGGATACGAAATTCACCCCTCCACTTT.

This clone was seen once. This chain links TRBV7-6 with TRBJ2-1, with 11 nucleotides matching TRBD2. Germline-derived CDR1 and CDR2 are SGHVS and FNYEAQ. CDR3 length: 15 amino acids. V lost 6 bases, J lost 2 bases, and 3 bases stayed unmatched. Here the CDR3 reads CASSFSGRAYNEQFF. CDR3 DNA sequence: TGTGCCAGCAGTTTTAGCGGGAGGGCCTACAATGAGCAGTTCTTC.

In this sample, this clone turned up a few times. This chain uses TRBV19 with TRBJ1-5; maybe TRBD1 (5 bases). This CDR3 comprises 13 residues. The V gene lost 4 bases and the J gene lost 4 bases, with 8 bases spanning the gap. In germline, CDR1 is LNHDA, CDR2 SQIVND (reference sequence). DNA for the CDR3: TGTGCCAGTAGTAAGGACACGAATCAGCCCCAGCATTTT. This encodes CASSKDTNQPQHF.

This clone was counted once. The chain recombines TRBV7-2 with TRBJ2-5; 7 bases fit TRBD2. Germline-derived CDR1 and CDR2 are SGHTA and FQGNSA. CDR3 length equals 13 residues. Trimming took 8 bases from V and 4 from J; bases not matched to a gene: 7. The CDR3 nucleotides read TGTGCCAGCCAGCGGGGCTGGGGAGAGACCCAGTACTTC. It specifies CASQRGWGETQYF. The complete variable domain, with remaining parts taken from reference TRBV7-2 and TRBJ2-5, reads GAGVSQSPSNKVTEKGKDVELRCDPISGHTALYWYRQSLGQGLEFLIYFQGNSAPDKSGLPSDRFSAERTGGSVSTLTIQRTQQEDSAVYLCASQRGWGETQYFGPGTRLLVL.

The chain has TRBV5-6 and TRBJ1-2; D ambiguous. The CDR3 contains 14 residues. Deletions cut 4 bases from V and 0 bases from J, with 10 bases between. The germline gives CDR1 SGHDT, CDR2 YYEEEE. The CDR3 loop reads CASSPTVSNYGYTF. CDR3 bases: TGTGCCAGCAGCCCAACAGTTTCTAACTATGGCTACACCTTC.

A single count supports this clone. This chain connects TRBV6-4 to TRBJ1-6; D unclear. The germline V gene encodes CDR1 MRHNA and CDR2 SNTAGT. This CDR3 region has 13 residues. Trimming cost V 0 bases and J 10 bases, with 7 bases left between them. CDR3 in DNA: TGTGCCAGCAGTGACTCACTGAGGTCACCCCTCCACTTT. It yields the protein CASSDSLRSPLHF.

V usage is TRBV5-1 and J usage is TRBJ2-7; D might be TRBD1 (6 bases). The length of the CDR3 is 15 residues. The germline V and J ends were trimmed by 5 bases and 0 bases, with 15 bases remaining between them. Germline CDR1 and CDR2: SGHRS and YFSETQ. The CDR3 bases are TGCGCCAGCAGGATGGGGGCAATTCCCTCCTACGAGCAGTACTTC. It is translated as CASRMGAIPSYEQYF.

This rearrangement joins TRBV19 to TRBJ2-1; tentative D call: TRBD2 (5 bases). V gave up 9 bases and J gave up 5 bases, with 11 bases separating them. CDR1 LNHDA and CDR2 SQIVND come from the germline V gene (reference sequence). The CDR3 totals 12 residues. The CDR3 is CASRGLNNEQFF. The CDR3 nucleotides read TGTGCCAGCCGTGGACTCAACAATGAGCAGTTCTTC.

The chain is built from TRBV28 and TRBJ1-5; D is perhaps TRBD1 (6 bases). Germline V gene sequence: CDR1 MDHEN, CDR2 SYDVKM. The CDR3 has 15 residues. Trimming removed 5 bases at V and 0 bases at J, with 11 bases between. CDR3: CASSEQGNSNQPQHF. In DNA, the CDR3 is TGTGCCAGCAGTGAACAGGGAAATAGCAATCAGCCCCAGCATTTT.

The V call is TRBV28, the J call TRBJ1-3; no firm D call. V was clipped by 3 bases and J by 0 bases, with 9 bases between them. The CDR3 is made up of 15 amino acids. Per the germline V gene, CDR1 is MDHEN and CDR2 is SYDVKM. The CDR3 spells CASSLGGPSGNTIYF. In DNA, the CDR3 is TGTGCCAGCAGTTTGGGCGGGCCCTCTGGAAACACCATATATTTT. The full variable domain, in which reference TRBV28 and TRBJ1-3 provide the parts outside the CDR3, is DVKVTQSSRYLVKRTGEKVFLECVQDMDHENMFWYRQDPGLGLRLIYFSYDVKMKEKGDIPEGYSVSREKKERFSLILESASTNQTSMYLCASSLGGPSGNTIYFGEGSWLTVV.

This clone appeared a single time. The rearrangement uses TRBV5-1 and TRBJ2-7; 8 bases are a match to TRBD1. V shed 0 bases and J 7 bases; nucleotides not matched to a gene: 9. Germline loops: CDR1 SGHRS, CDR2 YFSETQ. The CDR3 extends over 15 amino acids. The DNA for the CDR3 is TGCGCCAGCAGCTTGGAGACAGGGGCCCTGGGGGAGCAGTACTTC. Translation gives CASSLETGALGEQYF.

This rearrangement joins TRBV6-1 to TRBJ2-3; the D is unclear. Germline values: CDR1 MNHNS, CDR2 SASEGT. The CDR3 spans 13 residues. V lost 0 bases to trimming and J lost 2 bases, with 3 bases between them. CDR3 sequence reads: CASSEAFTDTQYF. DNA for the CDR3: TGTGCCAGCAGTGAAGCGTTCACAGATACGCAGTATTTT.

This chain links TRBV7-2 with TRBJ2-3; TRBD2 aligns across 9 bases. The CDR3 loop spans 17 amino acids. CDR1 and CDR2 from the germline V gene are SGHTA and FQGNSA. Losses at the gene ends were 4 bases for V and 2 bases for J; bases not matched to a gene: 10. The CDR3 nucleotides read TGTGCCAGCAGCTCCGACCAACTAGCGGGTAACACAGATACGCAGTATTTT. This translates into CASSSDQLAGNTDTQYF.

The CDR3, as DNA: TGTGCCACATACAGGGTGGGGGGCACAGATACGCAGTATTTT. Protein sequence: CATYRVGGTDTQYF. The chain is built from TRBV6-5 and TRBJ2-3; possibly TRBD1 for D (6 bases). V was cut by 10 bases and J by 1 base, with 15 bases left in between. Germline CDR1 and CDR2: MNHEY and SVGAGI. This CDR3 contains 14 residues.

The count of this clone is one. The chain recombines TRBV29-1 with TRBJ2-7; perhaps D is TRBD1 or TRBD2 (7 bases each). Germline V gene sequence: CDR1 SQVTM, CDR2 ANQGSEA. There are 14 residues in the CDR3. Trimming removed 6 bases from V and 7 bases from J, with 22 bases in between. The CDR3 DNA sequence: TGCAGCGTCGCGCCGGGGACAGCCGGGGGGGAGCAGTACTTC. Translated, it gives CSVAPGTAGGEQYF.

The CDR3: CASRQISTGDYNSPLHF. In DNA form, the CDR3 reads TGTGCCAGCAGGCAAATATCGACAGGGGACTATAATTCACCCCTCCACTTT. The chain recombines TRBV27 with TRBJ1-6; 8 nucleotides match TRBD1. V gave up 6 bases and J gave up 3 bases; unmatched junction bases: 10. Germline V gene sequence: CDR1 MNHEY, CDR2 SMNVEV (reference sequence). The CDR3 runs 17 residues.

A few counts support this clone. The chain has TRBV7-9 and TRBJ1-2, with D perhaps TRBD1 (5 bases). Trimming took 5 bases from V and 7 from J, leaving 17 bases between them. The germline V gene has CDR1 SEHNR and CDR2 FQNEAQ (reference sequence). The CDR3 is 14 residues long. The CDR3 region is CASSHRMGVAGYTF. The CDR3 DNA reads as TGTGCCAGCAGCCACAGAATGGGGGTCGCTGGCTACACCTTC.

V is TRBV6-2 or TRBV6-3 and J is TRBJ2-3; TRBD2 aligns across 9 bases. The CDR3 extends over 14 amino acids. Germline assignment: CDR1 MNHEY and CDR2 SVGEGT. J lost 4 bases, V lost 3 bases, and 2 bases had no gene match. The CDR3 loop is CASSYSGSPDTQYF. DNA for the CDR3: TGTGCCAGCAGTTATAGCGGGAGCCCAGATACGCAGTATTTT.

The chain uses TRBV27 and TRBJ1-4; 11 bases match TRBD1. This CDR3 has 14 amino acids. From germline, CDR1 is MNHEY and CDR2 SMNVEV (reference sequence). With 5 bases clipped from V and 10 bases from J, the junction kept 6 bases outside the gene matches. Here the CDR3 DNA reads TGTGCCAGCAGTCCGCGGGGACAGGGGGGAAAACTGTTTTTT. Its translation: CASSPRGQGGKLFF. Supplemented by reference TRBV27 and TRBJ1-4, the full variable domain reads EAQVTQNPRYLITVTGKKLTVTCSQNMNHEYMSWYRQDPGLGLRQIYYSMNVEVTDKGDVPEGYKVSRKEKRNFPLILESPSPNQTSLYFCASSPRGQGGKLFFGSGTQLSVL.

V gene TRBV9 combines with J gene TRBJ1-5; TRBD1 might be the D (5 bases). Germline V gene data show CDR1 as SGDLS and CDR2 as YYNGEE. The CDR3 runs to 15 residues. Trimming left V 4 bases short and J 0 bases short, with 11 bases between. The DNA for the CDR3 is TGTGCCAGCAGCCCCCGGGGACTTAGCAATCAGCCCCAGCATTTT. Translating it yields CASSPRGLSNQPQHF.

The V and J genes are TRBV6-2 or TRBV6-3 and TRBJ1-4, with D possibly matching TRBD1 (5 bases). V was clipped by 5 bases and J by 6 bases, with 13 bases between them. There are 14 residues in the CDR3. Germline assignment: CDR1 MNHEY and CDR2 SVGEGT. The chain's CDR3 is CASSSRQGYEKLFF. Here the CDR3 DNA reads TGTGCCAGCAGTAGTCGCCAGGGATATGAAAAACTGTTTTTT.

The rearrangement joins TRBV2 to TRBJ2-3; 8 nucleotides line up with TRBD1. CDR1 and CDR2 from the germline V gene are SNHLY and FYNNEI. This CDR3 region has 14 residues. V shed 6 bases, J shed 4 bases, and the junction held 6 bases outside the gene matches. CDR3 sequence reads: CASSADRVPDTQYF. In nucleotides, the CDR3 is TGTGCCAGCAGCGCGGACAGGGTCCCAGATACGCAGTATTTT.

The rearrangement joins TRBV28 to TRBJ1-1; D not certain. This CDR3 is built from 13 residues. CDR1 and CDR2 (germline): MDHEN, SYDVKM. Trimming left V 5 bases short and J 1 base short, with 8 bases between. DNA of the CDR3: TGTGCCAGCAGTCCCCGACAGAACACTGAAGCTTTCTTT. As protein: CASSPRQNTEAFF.